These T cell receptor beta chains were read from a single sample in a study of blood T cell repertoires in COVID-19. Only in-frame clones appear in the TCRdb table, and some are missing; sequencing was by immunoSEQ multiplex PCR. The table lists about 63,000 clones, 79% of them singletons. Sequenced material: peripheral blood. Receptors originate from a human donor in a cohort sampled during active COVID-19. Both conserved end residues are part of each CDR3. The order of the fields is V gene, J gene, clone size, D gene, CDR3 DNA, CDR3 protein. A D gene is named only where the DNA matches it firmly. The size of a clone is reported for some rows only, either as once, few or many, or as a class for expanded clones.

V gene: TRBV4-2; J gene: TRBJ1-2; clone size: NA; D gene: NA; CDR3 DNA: TGTGCCAGCAGCCAAGAAAGGTGGAGCTTTAGCGCTAACTATGGCTACACCTTC; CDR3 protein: CASSQERWSFSANYGYTF
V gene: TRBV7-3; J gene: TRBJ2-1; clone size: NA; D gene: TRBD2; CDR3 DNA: TGTGCCAGCAGCTCCCGGACTAGCGGGAGGACCAATGAGCAGTTCTTC; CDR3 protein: CASSSRTSGRTNEQFF
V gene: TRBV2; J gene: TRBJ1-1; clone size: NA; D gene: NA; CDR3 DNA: TGTGCCAGCAGGTCCGGGATGAACACTGAAGCTTTCTTT; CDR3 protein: CASRSGMNTEAFF
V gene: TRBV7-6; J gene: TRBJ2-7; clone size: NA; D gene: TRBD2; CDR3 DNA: TGTGCCAGCAGCTTAACACTAGCGGGAGAGGGGTCCCCCTACGAGCAGTACTTC; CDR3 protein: CASSLTLAGEGSPYEQYF
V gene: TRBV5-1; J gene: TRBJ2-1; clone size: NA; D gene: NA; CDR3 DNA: TGCGCCAGCAGCTTATCCGGGGACACCTACAATGAGCAGTTCTTC; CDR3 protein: CASSLSGDTYNEQFF
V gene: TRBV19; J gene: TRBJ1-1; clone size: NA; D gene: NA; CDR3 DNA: TGTGCCAGTATGGGGGCCCCTAGGACTGAAGCTTTCTTT; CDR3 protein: CASMGAPRTEAFF
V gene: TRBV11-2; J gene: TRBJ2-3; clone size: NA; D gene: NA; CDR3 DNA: TGTGCCAGCAGCTTACTCAAGAAGCCAGATACGCAGTATTTT; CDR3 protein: CASSLLKKPDTQYF
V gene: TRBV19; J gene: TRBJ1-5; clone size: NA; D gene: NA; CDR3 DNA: TGTGCCAGTAGTATAGTGCCACTCCGCCAGCCCCAGCATTTT; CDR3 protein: CASSIVPLRQPQHF
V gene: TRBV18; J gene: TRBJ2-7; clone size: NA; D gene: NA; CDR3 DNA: TGTGCCAGCTCACCGCCACTTCGACAGGCAGGTTCCTACGAGCAGTACTTC; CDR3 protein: CASSPPLRQAGSYEQYF
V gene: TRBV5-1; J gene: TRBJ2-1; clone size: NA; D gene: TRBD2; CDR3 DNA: TGCGCCAGCAGCTTGCGTAGCGGGGAGACTAATAACAATGAGCAGTTCTTC; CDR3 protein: CASSLRSGETNNNEQFF
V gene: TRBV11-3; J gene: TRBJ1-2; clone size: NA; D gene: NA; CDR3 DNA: TGTGCCAGCAGCCCTAGGACGGGAGGCTACACCTTC; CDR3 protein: CASSPRTGGYTF
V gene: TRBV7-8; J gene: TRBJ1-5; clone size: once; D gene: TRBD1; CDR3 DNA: TGTGCCAGCAGCCCGGGACAGGGTGTCAATCAGCCCCAGCATTTT; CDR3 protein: CASSPGQGVNQPQHF
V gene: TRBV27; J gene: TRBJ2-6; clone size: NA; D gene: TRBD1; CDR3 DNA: TGTGCCAGCAGTCCCCGGACAGGAGGCCTCTCTGGGGCCAACGTCCTGACTTTC; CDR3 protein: CASSPRTGGLSGANVLTF
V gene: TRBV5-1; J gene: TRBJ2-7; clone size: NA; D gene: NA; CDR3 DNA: TGCGCCAGCAGCTTTGGGTCGGGAGCTGTTTACGAGCAGTACTTC; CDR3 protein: CASSFGSGAVYEQYF
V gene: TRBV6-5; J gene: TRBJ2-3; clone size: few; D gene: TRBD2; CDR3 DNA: TGTGCCAGCCATACTAGGGCTAGCGGCCGTCGTACGCAGTATTTT; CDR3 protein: CASHTRASGRRTQYF
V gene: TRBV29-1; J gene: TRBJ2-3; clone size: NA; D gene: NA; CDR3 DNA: TGCAGCGTTGACGGAGCGGGCCTTACAGATACGCAGTATTTT; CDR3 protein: CSVDGAGLTDTQYF
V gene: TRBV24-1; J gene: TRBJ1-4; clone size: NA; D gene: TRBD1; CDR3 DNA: TGTGCCACCAGTGATTTTACAGGGGGCAGTGAAAAACTGTTTTTT; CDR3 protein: CATSDFTGGSEKLFF
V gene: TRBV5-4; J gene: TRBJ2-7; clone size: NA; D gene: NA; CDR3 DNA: TGTGCCAGCAGCTTGGGGGTAGGGGCTAGCGCTCACTACGAGCAGTACTTC; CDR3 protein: CASSLGVGASAHYEQYF
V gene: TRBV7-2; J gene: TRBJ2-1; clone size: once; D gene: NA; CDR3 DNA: TGTGCCAGCAGCCGGGACAAATACAATGAGCAGTTCTTC; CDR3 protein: CASSRDKYNEQFF
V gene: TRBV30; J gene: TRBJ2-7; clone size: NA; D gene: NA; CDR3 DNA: TGTGCCTGGAGTGCCAGGGACGAGCAGTACTTC; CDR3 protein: CAWSARDEQYF
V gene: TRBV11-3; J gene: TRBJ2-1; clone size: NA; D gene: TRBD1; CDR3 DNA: TGTGCCAGCTCACCCAAGGGGGCCAATGAGCAGTTCTTC; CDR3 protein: CASSPKGANEQFF
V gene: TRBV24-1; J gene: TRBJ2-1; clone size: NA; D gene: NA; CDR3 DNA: TGTGCCACCAGTGAAATAGGCAGGGGTGGCAATGAGCAGTTCTTC; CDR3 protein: CATSEIGRGGNEQFF
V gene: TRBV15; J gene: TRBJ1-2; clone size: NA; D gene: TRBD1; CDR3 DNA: TGTGCCACCAGCCAAGACAGGGTCCAGGCTAACTATGGCTACACCTTC; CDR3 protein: CATSQDRVQANYGYTF
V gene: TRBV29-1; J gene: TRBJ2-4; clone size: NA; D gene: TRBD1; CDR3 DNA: TGCAGCGGGACAGGGGAAAACATTCAGTACTTC; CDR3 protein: CSGTGENIQYF
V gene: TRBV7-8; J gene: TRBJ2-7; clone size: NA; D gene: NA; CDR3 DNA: TGTGCCAGCAGCTTCGGACAGGGAGGGTCCTACGAGCAGTACTTC; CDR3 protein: CASSFGQGGSYEQYF
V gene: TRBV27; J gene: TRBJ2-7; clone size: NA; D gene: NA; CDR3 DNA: TGTGCCAGCAGGCTAGGGGGGGGCAGCTCCTACGAGCAGTACTTC; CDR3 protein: CASRLGGGSSYEQYF
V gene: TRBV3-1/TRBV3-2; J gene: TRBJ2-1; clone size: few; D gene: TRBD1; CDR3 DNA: TGTGCCAGCAGCCCCGACAGGGGCTCCTACAATGAGCAGTTCTTC; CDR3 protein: CASSPDRGSYNEQFF
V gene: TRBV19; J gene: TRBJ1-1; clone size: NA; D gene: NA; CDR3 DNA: TGTGCCAGTAGCCACACTCAGGGGACTGAAGCTTTCTTT; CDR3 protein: CASSHTQGTEAFF
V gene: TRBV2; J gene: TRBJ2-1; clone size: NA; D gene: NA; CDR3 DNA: TGTGCCAGCAGCACTCAGGGGTCCCCTCTCAATGAGCAGTTCTTC; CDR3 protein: CASSTQGSPLNEQFF
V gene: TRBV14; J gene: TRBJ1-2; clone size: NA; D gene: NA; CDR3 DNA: TGTGCCAGCAGCCATGGCTTGCAATTCTATGGCTACACCTTC; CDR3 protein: CASSHGLQFYGYTF
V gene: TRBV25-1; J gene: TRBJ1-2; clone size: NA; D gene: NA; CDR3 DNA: TGTGCCAGCAGTGCCTCCTGGAGCTTTGGCTACACCTTC; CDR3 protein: CASSASWSFGYTF
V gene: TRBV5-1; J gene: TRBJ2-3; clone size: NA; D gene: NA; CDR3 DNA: TGCGCCAGCAGCACGGACGGAACCAACTTGCGGGGCACAGATACGCAGTATTTT; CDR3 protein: CASSTDGTNLRGTDTQYF
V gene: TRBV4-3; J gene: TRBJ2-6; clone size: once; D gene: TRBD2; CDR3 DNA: TGCGCCAGCAAAAAGGGTGTCGGGGGGGCCGGGGCCAACGTCCTGACTTTC; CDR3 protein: CASKKGVGGAGANVLTF
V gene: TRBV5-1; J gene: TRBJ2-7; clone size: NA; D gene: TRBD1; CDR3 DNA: TGCGCCAGCAGCTCGAGGCCAGGGGGAACCTACGAGCAGTACTTC; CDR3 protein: CASSSRPGGTYEQYF
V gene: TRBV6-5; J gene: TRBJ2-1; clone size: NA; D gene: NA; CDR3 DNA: TGTGCCAGCTCGTACTACTCCTACAATGAGCAGTTCTTC; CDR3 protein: CASSYYSYNEQFF
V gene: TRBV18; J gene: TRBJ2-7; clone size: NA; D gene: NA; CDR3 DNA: TGTGCCAGCTCACCAGGGGCGCTGACCTACGAGCAGTACTTC; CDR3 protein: CASSPGALTYEQYF
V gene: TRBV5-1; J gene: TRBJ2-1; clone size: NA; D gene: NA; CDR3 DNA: TGCGCCAGCAGCCGGTGGACAGATTACAATGAGCAGTTCTTC; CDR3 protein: CASSRWTDYNEQFF
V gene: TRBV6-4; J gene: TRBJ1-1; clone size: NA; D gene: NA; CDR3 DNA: TGTGCCAGCAGCAGACGGGAGAACACTGAAGCTTTCTTT; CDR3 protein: CASSRRENTEAFF
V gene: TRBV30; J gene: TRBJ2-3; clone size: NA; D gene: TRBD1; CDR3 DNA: TGTGCCTGGGGACAGGGGGCGCAGGGCACAGATACGCAGTATTTT; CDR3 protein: CAWGQGAQGTDTQYF
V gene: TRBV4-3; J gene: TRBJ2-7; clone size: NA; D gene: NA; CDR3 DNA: TGCGCCAGCAGCACATCGACACGTTACGAGCAGTACTTC; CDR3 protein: CASSTSTRYEQYF
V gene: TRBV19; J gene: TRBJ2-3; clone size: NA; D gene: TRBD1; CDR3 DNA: TGTGCCAGTAGCAACGGACAGGCAACCTTCACAGATACGCAGTATTTT; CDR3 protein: CASSNGQATFTDTQYF
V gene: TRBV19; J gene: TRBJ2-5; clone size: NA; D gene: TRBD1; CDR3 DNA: TGTGCCAGTAGTAAAAGACCCGGGACAGGGGCTGGGGAGACCCAGTACTTC; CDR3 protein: CASSKRPGTGAGETQYF
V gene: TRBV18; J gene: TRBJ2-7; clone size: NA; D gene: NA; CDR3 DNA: TGTGCCAGCTCACCGACTAGGGGCGAGCAGTACTTC; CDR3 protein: CASSPTRGEQYF
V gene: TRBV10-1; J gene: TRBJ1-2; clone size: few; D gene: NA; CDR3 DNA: TGCGCCAGCAGTGAGAATTCCGGTCATGGCTACACCTTC; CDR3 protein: CASSENSGHGYTF
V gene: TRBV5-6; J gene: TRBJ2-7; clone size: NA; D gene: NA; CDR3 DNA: TGTGCCAGCAGCTGGGACATCGGCTACGAGCAGTACTTC; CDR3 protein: CASSWDIGYEQYF
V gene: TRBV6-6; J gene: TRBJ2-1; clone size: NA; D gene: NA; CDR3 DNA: TGTGCCAGCTCGAGCGTCTCCTACAATGAGCAGTTCTTC; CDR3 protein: CASSSVSYNEQFF
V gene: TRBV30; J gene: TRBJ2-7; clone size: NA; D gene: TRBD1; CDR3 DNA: TGTGCCTGGAGAGGACAGGGGTACGGCGAGCAGTACTTC; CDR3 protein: CAWRGQGYGEQYF
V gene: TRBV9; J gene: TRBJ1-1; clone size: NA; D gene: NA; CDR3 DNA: TGTGCCAGCAGCGTATCCTTTCAGGGCGAAGCTTTCTTT; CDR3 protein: CASSVSFQGEAFF
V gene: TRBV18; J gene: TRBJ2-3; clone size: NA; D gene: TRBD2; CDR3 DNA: TGTGCCAGTATCCCCAGCAGAGCGGGAGGAAACACAGATACGCAGTATTTT; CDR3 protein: CASIPSRAGGNTDTQYF
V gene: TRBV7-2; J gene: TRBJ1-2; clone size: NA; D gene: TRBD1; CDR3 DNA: TGTGCCAGCAGCTTAGCAAGGGGACAGGGGTCCTATGGCTACACCTTC; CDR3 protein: CASSLARGQGSYGYTF
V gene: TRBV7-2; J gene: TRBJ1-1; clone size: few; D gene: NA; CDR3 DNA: TGTGCCAGCAGCTTTACAGGGCCCACTGAAGCTTTCTTT; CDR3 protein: CASSFTGPTEAFF
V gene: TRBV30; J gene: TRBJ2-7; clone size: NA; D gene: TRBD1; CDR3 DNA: TGTGCCTGGATGAAGGGGGCGAAAGAGCAGTACTTC; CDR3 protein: CAWMKGAKEQYF
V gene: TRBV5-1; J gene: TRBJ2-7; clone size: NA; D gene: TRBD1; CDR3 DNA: TGCGCCAGCAGCTTGATCCAGGGGGCCTACGAGCAGTACTTC; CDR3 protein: CASSLIQGAYEQYF
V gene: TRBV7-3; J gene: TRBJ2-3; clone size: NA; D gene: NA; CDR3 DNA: TGTGCCAGCAGCTTAAGCGGTGTGACAGATACGCAGTATTTT; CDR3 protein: CASSLSGVTDTQYF
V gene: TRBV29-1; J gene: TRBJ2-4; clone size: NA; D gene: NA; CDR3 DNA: TGCAGCGTTGAAGATTCACTGAGCAAAAACATTCAGTACTTC; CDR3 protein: CSVEDSLSKNIQYF